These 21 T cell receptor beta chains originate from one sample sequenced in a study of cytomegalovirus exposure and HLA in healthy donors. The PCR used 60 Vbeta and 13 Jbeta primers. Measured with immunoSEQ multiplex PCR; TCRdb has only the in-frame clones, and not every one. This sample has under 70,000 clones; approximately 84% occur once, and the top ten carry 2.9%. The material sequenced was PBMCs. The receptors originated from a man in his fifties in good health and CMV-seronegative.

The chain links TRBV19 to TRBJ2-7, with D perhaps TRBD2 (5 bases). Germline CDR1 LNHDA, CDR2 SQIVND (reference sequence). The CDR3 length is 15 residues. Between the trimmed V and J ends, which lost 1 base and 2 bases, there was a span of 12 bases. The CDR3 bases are TGTGCCAGTAGTATAGTTGGCGGGCACACCTACGAGCAGTACTTC. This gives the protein CASSIVGGHTYEQYF. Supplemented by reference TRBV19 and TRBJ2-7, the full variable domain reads DGGITQSPKYLFRKEGQNVTLSCEQNLNHDAMYWYRQDPGQGLRLIYYSQIVNDFQKGDIAEGYSVSREKKESFPLTVTSAQKNPTAFYLCASSIVGGHTYEQYFGPGTRLTVT.

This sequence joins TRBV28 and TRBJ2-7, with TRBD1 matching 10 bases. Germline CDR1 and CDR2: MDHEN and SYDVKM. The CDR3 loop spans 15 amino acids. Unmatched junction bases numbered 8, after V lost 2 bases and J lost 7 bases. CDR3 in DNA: TGTGCCAGCAGTTTAGGCGGGACAGGGGTCGGGGAGCAGTACTTC. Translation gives CASSLGGTGVGEQYF. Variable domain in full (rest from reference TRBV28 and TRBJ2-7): DVKVTQSSRYLVKRTGEKVFLECVQDMDHENMFWYRQDPGLGLRLIYFSYDVKMKEKGDIPEGYSVSREKKERFSLILESASTNQTSMYLCASSLGGTGVGEQYFGPGTRLTVT.

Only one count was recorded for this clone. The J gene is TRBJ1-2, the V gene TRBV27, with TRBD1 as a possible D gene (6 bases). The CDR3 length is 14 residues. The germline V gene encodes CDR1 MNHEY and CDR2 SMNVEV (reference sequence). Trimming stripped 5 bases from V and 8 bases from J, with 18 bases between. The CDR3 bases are TGTGCCAGCAGTACCCTTCAGGGGCGGGAGGGCTACACCTTC. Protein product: CASSTLQGREGYTF.

CDR3 amino acids: CASSSTGGNQPQHF. The DNA for the CDR3 is TGTGCCAGCAGTTCGACAGGGGGCAATCAGCCCCAGCATTTT. The chain is built from TRBV6-1 and TRBJ1-5, with 8 bases aligning to TRBD1. The CDR3 extends over 14 amino acids. The V segment lost 5 bases and the J segment 2 bases; nucleotides outside the gene matches: 2. The V gene's germline CDR1 is MNHNS and CDR2 SASEGT.

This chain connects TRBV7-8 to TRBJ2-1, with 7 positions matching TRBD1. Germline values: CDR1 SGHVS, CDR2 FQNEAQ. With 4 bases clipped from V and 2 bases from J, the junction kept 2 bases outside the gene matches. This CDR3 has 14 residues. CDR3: CASSSQGPYNEQFF. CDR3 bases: TGTGCCAGCAGCTCACAGGGGCCCTACAATGAGCAGTTCTTC.

The CDR3 coding sequence is TGTGCCAGCAGCATTGGGACAGGGGGCACCGGGGAGCTGTTTTTT. Translated: CASSIGTGGTGELFF. The chain carries TRBV7-9 and TRBJ2-2; 11 bases fit TRBD1. V shed 5 bases and J 4 bases; nucleotides not matched to a gene: 3. Germline CDR1 reads SEHNR; CDR2 reads FQNEAQ (reference sequence). The CDR3 is 15 residues long.

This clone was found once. The CDR3: CASREPFRDRGWYGYTF. DNA of the CDR3: TGTGCCAGCAGGGAACCCTTCCGGGACAGGGGATGGTATGGCTACACCTTC. This chain connects TRBV5-6 to TRBJ1-2; 10 bases fit TRBD1. The V segment lost 5 bases and the J segment 5 bases; nucleotides outside the gene matches: 15. CDR3 length: 17 amino acids. The germline V gene has CDR1 SGHDT and CDR2 YYEEEE.

The CDR3 here is CASSPKTGIANTGELFF. CDR3 coding DNA: TGTGCCAGCAGCCCAAAGACAGGGATCGCGAACACCGGGGAGCTGTTTTTT. The V and J genes are TRBV9 and TRBJ2-2; 7 bases are shared with TRBD1. Germline CDR1 SGDLS, CDR2 YYNGEE. The CDR3 runs 17 residues. V lost 4 bases, J lost 0 bases, and 9 bases stayed unmatched.

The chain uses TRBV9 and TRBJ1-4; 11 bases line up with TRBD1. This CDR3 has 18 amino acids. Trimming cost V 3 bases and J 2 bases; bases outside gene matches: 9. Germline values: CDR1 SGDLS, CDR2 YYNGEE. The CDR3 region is CASSAGTGGTTTNEKLFF. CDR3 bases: TGTGCCAGCAGCGCCGGGACAGGGGGTACGACGACTAATGAAAAACTGTTTTTT.

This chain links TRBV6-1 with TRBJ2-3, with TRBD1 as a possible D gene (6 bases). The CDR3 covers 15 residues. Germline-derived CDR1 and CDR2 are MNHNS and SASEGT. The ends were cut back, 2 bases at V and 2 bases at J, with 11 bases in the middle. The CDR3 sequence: CASSETGINTDTQYF. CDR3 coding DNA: TGTGCCAGCAGTGAAACAGGGATTAACACAGATACGCAGTATTTT.

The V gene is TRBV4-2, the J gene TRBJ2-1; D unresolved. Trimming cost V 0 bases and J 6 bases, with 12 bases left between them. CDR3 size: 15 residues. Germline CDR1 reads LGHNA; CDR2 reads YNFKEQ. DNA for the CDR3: TGTGCCAGCAGCCAAGAACCCCCCCCGGGCAATGAGCAGTTCTTC. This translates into CASSQEPPPGNEQFF.

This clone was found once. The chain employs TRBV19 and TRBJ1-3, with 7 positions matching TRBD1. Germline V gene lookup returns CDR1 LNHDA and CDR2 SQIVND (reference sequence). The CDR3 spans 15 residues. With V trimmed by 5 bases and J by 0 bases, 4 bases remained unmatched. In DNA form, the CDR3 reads TGTGCCAGTAGTTCTCGGACAGGCTCTGGAAACACCATATATTTT. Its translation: CASSSRTGSGNTIYF.

CDR3 residues: CASGASGGSNIQYF. CDR3 DNA sequence: TGTGCTAGTGGGGCTAGCGGGGGAAGCAACATTCAGTACTTC. V gene TRBV12-5 combines with J gene TRBJ2-4, with 10 positions matching TRBD2. The CDR3 covers 14 residues. The J segment lost 7 bases and the V segment lost 6 bases, leaving 6 bases of the junction unmatched. CDR1 is LGHNT and CDR2 is FRNRAP in the germline V gene.

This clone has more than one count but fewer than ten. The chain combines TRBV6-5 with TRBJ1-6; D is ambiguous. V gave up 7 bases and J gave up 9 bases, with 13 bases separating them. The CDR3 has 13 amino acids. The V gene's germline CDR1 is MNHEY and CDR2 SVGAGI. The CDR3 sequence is CASTDIEVSPLHF. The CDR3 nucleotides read TGTGCCAGCACCGATATCGAGGTTTCACCCCTCCACTTT.

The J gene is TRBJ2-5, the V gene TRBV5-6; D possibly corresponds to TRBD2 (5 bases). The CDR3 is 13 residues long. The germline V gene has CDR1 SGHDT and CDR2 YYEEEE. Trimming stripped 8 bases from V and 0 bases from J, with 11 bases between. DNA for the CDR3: TGTGCCAGTGGGGAGTGGTACCAAGAGACCCAGTACTTC. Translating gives CASGEWYQETQYF.

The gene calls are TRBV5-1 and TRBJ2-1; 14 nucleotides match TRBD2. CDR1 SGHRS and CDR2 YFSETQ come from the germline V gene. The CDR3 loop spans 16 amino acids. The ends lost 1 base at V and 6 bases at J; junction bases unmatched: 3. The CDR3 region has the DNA TGCGCCAGCAGCTTGTTCGGGACTAGCGGGGGCAATGAGCAGTTCTTC. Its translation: CASSLFGTSGGNEQFF. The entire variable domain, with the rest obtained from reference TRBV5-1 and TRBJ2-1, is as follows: KAGVTQTPRYLIKTRGQQVTLSCSPISGHRSVSWYQQTPGQGLQFLFEYFSETQRNKGNFPGRFSGRQFSNSRSEMNVSTLELGDSALYLCASSLFGTSGGNEQFFGPGTRLTVL.

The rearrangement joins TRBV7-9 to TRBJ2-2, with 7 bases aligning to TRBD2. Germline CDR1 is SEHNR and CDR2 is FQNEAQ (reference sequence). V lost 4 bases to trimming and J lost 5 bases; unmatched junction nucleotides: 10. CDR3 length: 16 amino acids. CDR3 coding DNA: TGTGCCAGCAGCTCGTTCCGGGGAGGGTGGACCGGGGAGCTGTTTTTT. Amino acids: CASSSFRGGWTGELFF.

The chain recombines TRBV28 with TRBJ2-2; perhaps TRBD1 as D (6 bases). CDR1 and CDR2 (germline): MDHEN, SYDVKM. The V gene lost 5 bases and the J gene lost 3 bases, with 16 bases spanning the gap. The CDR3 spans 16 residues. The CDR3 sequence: CASSPNQQGYTGELFF. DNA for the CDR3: TGTGCCAGCAGTCCCAATCAACAGGGCTACACCGGGGAGCTGTTTTTT.

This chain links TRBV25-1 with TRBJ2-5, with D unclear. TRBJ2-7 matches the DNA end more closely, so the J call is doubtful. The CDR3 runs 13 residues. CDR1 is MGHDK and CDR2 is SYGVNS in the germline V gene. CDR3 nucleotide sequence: TGTGCCAGCAGTGAATATCTGGAGTCCGAGCAGTACTTC. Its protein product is CASSEYLESEQYF.

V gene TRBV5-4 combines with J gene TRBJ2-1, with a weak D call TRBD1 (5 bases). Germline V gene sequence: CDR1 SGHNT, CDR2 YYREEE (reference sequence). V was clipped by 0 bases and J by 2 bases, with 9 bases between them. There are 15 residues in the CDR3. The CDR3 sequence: CASSLGGGAYNEQFF. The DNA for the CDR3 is TGTGCCAGCAGCTTGGGGGGCGGCGCCTACAATGAGCAGTTCTTC.

Here the CDR3 reads CASSQDLYGGRTQYF. The CDR3 DNA reads as TGTGCCAGCAGCCAAGATTTGTACGGCGGAAGGACCCAGTACTTC. This sequence joins TRBV14 and TRBJ2-5; the D is unclear. Germline values: CDR1 SGHDN, CDR2 FVKESK. This CDR3 region has 15 residues. The V gene lost 0 bases and the J gene lost 7 bases, with 15 bases spanning the gap.